This is a list of T cell receptor beta chains from one sample in a study of radiation and T cells in renal cell carcinoma. Sequencing was performed with immunoSEQ multiplex PCR; in TCRdb, only in-frame clones are kept and a portion is missing. The repertoire holds about 130,000 clones, with over 75% as singletons. Sequences were derived from blood, sampled from a patient whose treatment included radiotherapy and nephrectomy. The receptors come from a man aged 50-59 years with renal cell carcinoma. The CDR3 runs from the conserved cysteine through the conserved F or W. Fields, in order: D gene, clone size, V gene, J gene, CDR3 protein, CDR3 DNA. A D gene is named only where the DNA matches it firmly. The size of a clone is reported for some rows only, either as once, few or many, or as a class for expanded clones.

>TRBD2|NA|TRBV5-1|TRBJ2-3
CASSLVSSGSTDTQYF
TGCGCCAGCAGCTTGGTCTCTAGCGGATCCACAGATACGCAGTATTTT
>NA|NA|TRBV5-6|TRBJ1-2
CASSPQGGLYGYTF
TGTGCCAGCAGCCCTCAGGGAGGGCTCTATGGCTACACCTTC
>NA|NA|TRBV6-5|TRBJ2-1
CASRPQGYEQFF
TGTGCCAGCAGGCCCCAGGGGTATGAGCAGTTCTTC
>NA|NA|TRBV28|TRBJ2-7
CASSFIASTEQYF
TGTGCCAGCAGTTTTATCGCTAGTACCGAGCAGTACTTC
>NA|NA|TRBV7-9|TRBJ2-2
CASRPASDNTGELFF
TGTGCCAGCAGACCCGCTAGCGATAACACCGGGGAGCTGTTTTTT
>NA|NA|TRBV5-1|TRBJ2-5
CASSLRVPREGFETQYF
TGCGCCAGCAGCTTGAGGGTTCCGAGGGAAGGATTTGAGACCCAGTACTTC
>NA|NA|TRBV11-2|TRBJ2-7
CASSLGGRAYEQYF
TGTGCCAGCAGCTTAGGCGGTAGAGCCTACGAGCAGTACTTC
>NA|NA|TRBV2|TRBJ2-5
CASKGEWTSKETQYF
TGTGCCAGCAAGGGGGAATGGACGAGTAAAGAGACCCAGTACTTC
>TRBD1|few|TRBV27|TRBJ1-5
CASRPTGGNQPQHF
TGTGCCAGCAGACCGACAGGGGGCAATCAGCCCCAGCATTTT
>NA|NA|TRBV29-1|TRBJ1-1
CSGASTVTTEAFF
TGCAGCGGCGCCTCGACAGTCACCACTGAAGCTTTCTTT
>TRBD1|NA|TRBV6-1|TRBJ1-5
CASSETGGLEPQHF
TGTGCCAGCAGTGAGACAGGGGGCCTAGAGCCCCAGCATTTT
>TRBD2|few|TRBV6-1|TRBJ2-3
CASSGGTSGFSTDTQYF
TGTGCCAGCAGTGGCGGGACTAGCGGGTTTAGCACAGATACGCAGTATTTT
>NA|NA|TRBV30|TRBJ1-6
CAWRPGLDYNSPLHF
TGTGCCTGGAGACCTGGGTTGGACTATAATTCACCCCTCCACTTT
>NA|NA|TRBV7-2|TRBJ1-3
CASSLAGWGSGNTIYF
TGTGCCAGCAGCTTAGCGGGGTGGGGATCTGGAAACACCATATATTTT
>NA|NA|TRBV6-5|TRBJ2-2
CASSYSSGTGELFF
TGTGCCAGCAGTTACTCGTCGGGCACCGGGGAGCTGTTTTTT
>TRBD1|NA|TRBV5-1|TRBJ1-1
CASSKTGGFTEAFF
TGCGCCAGCAGCAAGACAGGGGGCTTCACTGAAGCTTTCTTT
>NA|NA|TRBV25-1|TRBJ1-1
CASSKGNTEAFF
TGTGCCAGCAGCAAAGGGAACACTGAAGCTTTCTTT
>NA|NA|TRBV7-3|TRBJ2-2
CASSFGGNTGELFF
TGTGCCAGCAGCTTTGGGGGCAACACCGGGGAGCTGTTTTTT
>NA|NA|TRBV13|TRBJ2-2
CASSLTSTGELFF
TGTGCCAGCAGCCTCACTAGCACCGGGGAGCTGTTTTTT
>NA|few|TRBV27|TRBJ2-1
CASSTTGSTRDNEQFF
TGTGCCAGCAGCACTACCGGGAGTACAAGGGACAATGAGCAGTTCTTC
>NA|NA|TRBV4-2|TRBJ1-2
CASSQIGREVNYGYTF
TGTGCCAGCAGCCAGATAGGGCGGGAAGTTAACTATGGCTACACCTTC
>TRBD1|few|TRBV6-5|TRBJ2-1
CASSYQPYHRGDEQFF
TGTGCCAGCAGTTACCAGCCCTATCACAGGGGAGATGAGCAGTTCTTC
>NA|few|TRBV21-1|TRBJ1-6
CASSGGGYSPLHF
TGTGCCAGCAGCGGGGGGGGCTATTCACCCCTCCACTTT
>NA|NA|TRBV4-1|TRBJ2-7
CASSQAIIGRRVEIVKYEQYF
TGCGCCAGCAGCCAAGCTATTATAGGGCGTCGAGTAGAGATAGTAAAATACGAGCAGTACTTC
>NA|NA|TRBV30|TRBJ1-3
CAWSVNAGNTIYF
TGTGCCTGGAGTGTCAACGCTGGAAACACCATATATTTT
>NA|NA|TRBV5-8|TRBJ2-3
CASSWRGETDTQYF
TGTGCCAGCAGCTGGAGGGGTGAGACAGATACGCAGTATTTT
>NA|NA|TRBV6-5|TRBJ2-5
CASQLTGYETQYF
TGTGCCAGCCAGTTAACAGGGTACGAGACCCAGTACTTC
>NA|once|TRBV7-9|TRBJ1-6
CASTDNNSPLHF
TGTGCCAGCACCGACAATAATTCACCCCTCCACTTT
>NA|few|TRBV27|TRBJ2-3
CASRRLASTDTQYF
TGTGCCAGCAGGAGGCTAGCGAGCACAGATACGCAGTATTTT
>NA|NA|TRBV2|TRBJ2-2
CASIVGTGELFF
TGTGCCAGCATCGTAGGGACCGGGGAGCTGTTTTTT
>TRBD2|NA|TRBV9|TRBJ2-5
CASSVETSGRLGTETQYF
TGTGCCAGCAGCGTAGAGACTAGCGGACGGTTGGGGACGGAGACCCAGTACTTC
>NA|NA|TRBV5-1|TRBJ2-1
CASSLDPSGEQFF
TGCGCCAGCAGCTTGGACCCCTCGGGGGAGCAGTTCTTC
>NA|NA|TRBV10-3|TRBJ1-5
CAISGRGAEQPQHF
TGTGCCATCAGTGGGAGGGGGGCAGAGCAGCCCCAGCATTTT
>NA|NA|TRBV28|TRBJ2-3
CASSLVRYTQYF
TGTGCCAGCAGTTTAGTCCGCTATACGCAGTATTTT
>NA|once|TRBV2|TRBJ1-1
CASSDQKNTEAFF
TGTGCCAGCAGTGACCAGAAGAACACTGAAGCTTTCTTT
>NA|NA|TRBV30|TRBJ2-5
CAWSEGAVEVQYF
TGTGCCTGGAGTGAAGGCGCGGTGGAGGTCCAGTACTTC
>NA|NA|TRBV7-2|TRBJ2-7
CASSPRGQGGTYEQYF
TGTGCCAGCAGCCCACGCGGGCAGGGGGGTACCTACGAGCAGTACTTC